These T cell receptor beta chains were read from a single sample in a study of T-cell reconstitution after alpha-beta-depleted transplantation in children. TCRdb passed the PCR reads through MiXCR, listing each CDR3 protein once. The table lists 420,000 or so distinct CDR3 sequences, 9.5% to 13% of them singletons. The specimen comprised PBMCs from the stem cell graft donor, sampled from the stem cell graft. The receptors stem from a human donor who donated a stem cell graft to a child with acute myeloid leukemia. Both conserved end residues are part of each CDR3. D genes are given only for firm matches. Some rows have no size entry. The others give once, few or many, or a class for an expanded clone.

v_gene	abundance	j_gene	d_gene	CDR3aa	CDR3nt
TRBV18	many	TRBJ2-5	.	CASSPPKAPGETQYF	TGTGCCAGCTCACCACCGAAGGCGCCGGGCGAGACCCAGTACTTC
TRBV6-1	few	TRBJ1-5	.	CASSEVGQNQPQHF	TGTGCCAGCAGTGAAGTCGGCCAGAATCAGCCCCAGCATTTT
TRBV21-1	few	TRBJ1-6	.	CASSQAGTVDSPLHF	TGTGCCAGCAGCCAAGCCGGGACGGTCGACTCACCCCTCCACTTT
TRBV7-8	.	TRBJ2-5	.	CASSLARRGSRPETQYF	TGTGCCAGCAGCTTAGCAAGGCGTGGGAGTCGTCCCGAGACCCAGTACTTC
TRBV5-6	many	TRBJ2-5	.	CASSLVALETQYF	TGTGCCAGCAGCTTGGTGGCTTTGGAGACCCAGTACTTC
TRBV4-1	many	TRBJ1-6	.	CASSQEEIGLYNSPLHF	TGCGCCAGCAGCCAAGAGGAAATAGGGCTCTATAATTCACCCCTCCACTTT
TRBV29-1	many	TRBJ2-3	TRBD2	CSVDSGAITDTQYF	TGCAGCGTTGATAGCGGGGCGATCACAGATACGCAGTATTTT
TRBV10-3	few	TRBJ2-1	.	CAIGGDRQNEQFF	TGTGCCATCGGGGGGGACAGGCAAAATGAGCAGTTCTTC
TRBV11-2	few	TRBJ1-2	TRBD1	CASSQGAGRGYTF	TGTGCCAGCAGCCAGGGGGCAGGGCGCGGCTACACCTTC
TRBV19	few	TRBJ2-5	.	CASSTNSVQETQYF	TGTGCCAGTAGTACGAACAGTGTTCAAGAGACCCAGTACTTC
TRBV7-2	few	TRBJ1-1	.	CASSSQSDKSGEAFF	TGTGCCAGCAGCTCCCAATCGGACAAAAGTGGTGAAGCTTTCTTT